This T cell receptor beta chain was sequenced for a study of circulating and synovial CD4+ cells in juvenile arthritis. Overall study findings and caveats: Bulk blood CD4 repertoires were more diverse than these. Circulating pathogenic-like and bulk T cells looked alike by Vbeta family usage. CPL versus bulk CD4 samples: T cell genome counts differed by at least an order of magnitude.

Profiled with immunoSEQ multiplex PCR; TCRdb holds only in-frame clones, not every one. The profile shows about 33,000 clones, roughly 96% of them singletons. Details on this clone: Its target is unknown.

Trimming stripped 5 bases from V and 1 base from J, with 14 bases between. This CDR3 contains 15 residues. Germline V gives CDR1 LNHDA, CDR2 SQIVND (reference sequence). Donors were patients with active juvenile idiopathic arthritis. The rearrangement uses TRBV19 and TRBJ1-2; the D gene is possibly TRBD1 (6 bases). The clonotype was recovered from a human donor with juvenile idiopathic arthritis. Material for sequencing was CD4+ T cells from blood. CDR3 loop: CASSPTGSSNYGYTF. The DNA for the CDR3 is TGTGCCAGTAGTCCAACAGGGAGTAGTAACTATGGCTACACCTTC. Full variable domain (missing parts from reference TRBV19 and TRBJ1-2): DGGITQSPKYLFRKEGQNVTLSCEQNLNHDAMYWYRQDPGQGLRLIYYSQIVNDFQKGDIAEGYSVSREKKESFPLTVTSAQKNPTAFYLCASSPTGSSNYGYTFGSGTRLTVV.